The entry below describes one TCR beta chain. Its antigen is still unknown. No base-level quality is on record; no much larger clone is a single base apart. The data belong to a study of blood T cell repertoires in COVID-19 (TCRdb year 2020). Notes on the research overall: Samples from collaborators originated in the United States, Italy and Spain and spanned both the acute and convalescent phases of COVID-19. Nearly every sample came with metadata listing a de-identified subject ID, COVID-19 status, age in years and sex. The repertoires were made available in a free public database intended to serve as a resource for research on the immune response to SARS-CoV-2. HLA class I and class II types, where available, came from metadata supplied by the sample provider rather than from assay-based typing. The samples were drawn from the first 160 participants of the ongoing ImmuneRACE study and from some 1,300 subjects provided by 6 global collaborators. The prospective study material was composed of cDNA or gDNA derived from T cells, B-cell-depleted T cells, or PBMCs. The dataset comprised deeply sampled blood TCRbeta repertoires from subjects exposed to, actively infected with, or recovered from COVID-19.

General conclusions and limits of the study: Clinical and demographic metadata were provided uncurated, with the amount varying by source and participant.

TCRbeta CDR3 regions were amplified from genomic DNA using the immunoSEQ Assay, a bias-controlled multiplex PCR. In the paper's pipeline: Nucleated cell counts per sample were estimated from amplification of reference gene primers within the assay. To quantify the absolute abundance of each unique TCRbeta CDR3 rearrangement, sequence reads were collapsed and filtered. Productive Simpson clonality was computed per sample as the square root of Simpson's diversity index over productive rearrangements. This is the immuneACCESS table as TCRdb keeps it, with only in-frame sequences that have V and J called. A part of the clones is gone; compared with another copy, unresolved V genes explain less than half, and the rest is unexplained. V and J calls and clone size are copied from that table; D and trimming were computed from the DNA. For this sample the table gives fewer than 45,000 clones, of which just under 80% were detected only once. The top ten hold about 35% of the sample.

The CDR3, from cysteine to phenylalanine, totals 16 residues. Only CDR3 DNA remains: 48 bases, in frame from the first base. Between the V and J ends, shortened by 1 base and 4 bases respectively, the junction contains 16 bases. For CDR1 and CDR2, the germline V gene lists MNHNS and SASEGT. The collaborating institutions used their own protocols to collect whole blood in K2EDTA tubes. For TCRbeta analysis, collaborators shipped samples in one of three forms: frozen whole blood, isolated PBMCs, or DNA extracted from either of those sample types. The sequencing input was peripheral blood. Recombination joined TRBV6-1 with TRBJ1-2, with the D gene uncertain. The TCR was taken from a man aged 55 to 69 with acute or convalescent COVID-19. The DNA sequence is as follows: TGTGCCAGCAGTGAAGATCTTGGATTGGGCTCCTATGGCTACACCTTC. It codes for CASSEDLGLGSYGYTF.